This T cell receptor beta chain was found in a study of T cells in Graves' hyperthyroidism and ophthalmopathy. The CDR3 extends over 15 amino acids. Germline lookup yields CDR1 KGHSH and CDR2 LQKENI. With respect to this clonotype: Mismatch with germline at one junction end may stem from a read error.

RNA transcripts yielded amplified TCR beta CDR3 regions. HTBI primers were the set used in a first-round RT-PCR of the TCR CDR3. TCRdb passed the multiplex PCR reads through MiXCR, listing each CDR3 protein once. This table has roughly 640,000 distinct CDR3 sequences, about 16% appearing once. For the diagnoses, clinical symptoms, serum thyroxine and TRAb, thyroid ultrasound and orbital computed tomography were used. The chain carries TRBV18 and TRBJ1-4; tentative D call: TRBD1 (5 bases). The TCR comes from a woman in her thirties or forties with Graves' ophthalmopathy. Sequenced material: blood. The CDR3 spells CVSSPLGRTNEKLFF. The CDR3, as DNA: TGTGTCAGCTCACCACTAGGCAGGACAAATGAAAAGCTGTTTTTT. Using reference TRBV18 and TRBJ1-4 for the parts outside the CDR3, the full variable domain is NAGVMQNPRHLVRRRGQEARLRCSPMKGHSHVYWYRQLPEEGLKFMVYLQKENIIDESGMPKERFSAEFPKEGPSILRIQQVVRGDSAAYFCVSSPLGRTNEKLFFGSGTQLSVL.